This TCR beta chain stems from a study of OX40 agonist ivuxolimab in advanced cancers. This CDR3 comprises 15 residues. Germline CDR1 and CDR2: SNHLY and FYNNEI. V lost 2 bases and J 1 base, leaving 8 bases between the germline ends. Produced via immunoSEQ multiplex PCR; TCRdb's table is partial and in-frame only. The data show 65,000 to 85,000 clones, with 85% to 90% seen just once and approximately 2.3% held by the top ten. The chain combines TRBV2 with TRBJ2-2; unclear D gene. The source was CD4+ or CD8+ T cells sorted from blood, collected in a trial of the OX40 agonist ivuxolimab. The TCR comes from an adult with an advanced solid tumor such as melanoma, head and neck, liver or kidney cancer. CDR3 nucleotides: TGTGCCAGCAGTGAATGGGCAGGGAACACCGGGGAGCTGTTTTTT. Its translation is CASSEWAGNTGELFF.